The 24 T cell receptor beta chains reported below all come from one sample, sequenced in a study of blood T cell repertoires in COVID-19. Clones were sequenced by immunoSEQ multiplex PCR, and TCRdb holds only the in-frame ones, with some missing. The data show fewer than 450,000 clones, about 90% seen once. The specimen was peripheral blood. These receptors were taken from a woman aged 18-29 years who had recovered from COVID-19.

The V and J genes are TRBV25-1 and TRBJ2-3; weak D call: TRBD1 (6 bases). Trimming shortened V by 1 base and J by 0 bases, and 17 bases separated the two germline ends. The CDR3 has 18 residues. In germline, CDR1 is MGHDK, CDR2 SYGVNS. In DNA, the CDR3 is TGTGCCAGCAGTGAATCCCCTGACAGGCACTCTAGCACAGATACGCAGTATTTT. It encodes CASSESPDRHSSTDTQYF.

This chain joins TRBV19 and TRBJ1-5; D uncertain. The CDR3 consists of 14 residues. Germline V gene data show CDR1 as LNHDA and CDR2 as SQIVND (reference sequence). V was clipped by 1 base and J by 6 bases, with 10 bases between them. CDR3 sequence: CASSIARGFQPQHF. CDR3 in DNA: TGTGCCAGTAGTATAGCCCGCGGGTTTCAGCCCCAGCATTTT. The whole variable domain, filled in from reference TRBV19 and TRBJ1-5, reads DGGITQSPKYLFRKEGQNVTLSCEQNLNHDAMYWYRQDPGQGLRLIYYSQIVNDFQKGDIAEGYSVSREKKESFPLTVTSAQKNPTAFYLCASSIARGFQPQHFGDGTRLSIL.

The chain couples TRBV5-4 to TRBJ2-1; the D gene is possibly TRBD2 (6 bases). With 3 bases removed from V and 4 bases from J, the gap between germline ends came to 14 bases. The CDR3 spans 15 residues. From germline, CDR1 is SGHNT and CDR2 YYREEE (reference sequence). DNA of the CDR3: TGTGCCAGCAGCTCTGGGGCTAGCGCTTACAATGAGCAGTTCTTC. Protein product: CASSSGASAYNEQFF.

V and J are TRBV12-5 and TRBJ1-1, with TRBD1 matching over 7 bases. CDR1 and CDR2 (germline): LGHNT, FRNRAP. J lost 6 bases, V lost 6 bases, and 7 bases had no gene match. The CDR3 is made up of 13 amino acids. The CDR3 bases are TGTGCTAGTGGCCATGACAGGGCGGCTGAAGCTTTCTTT. Protein: CASGHDRAAEAFF. The full variable domain, with the rest looked up from reference TRBV12-5 and TRBJ1-1, is DARVTQTPRHKVTEMGQEVTMRCQPILGHNTVFWYRQTMMQGLELLAYFRNRAPLDDSGMPKDRFSAEMPDATLATLKIQPSEPRDSAVYFCASGHDRAAEAFFGQGTRLTVV.

The gene calls are TRBV28 and TRBJ2-2; D call uncertain. With 3 bases removed from V and 1 base from J, the gap between germline ends came to 3 bases. This CDR3 is built from 13 residues. Germline V gives CDR1 MDHEN, CDR2 SYDVKM. Here the CDR3 reads CASSFQNTGELFF. DNA for the CDR3: TGTGCCAGCAGTTTTCAGAACACCGGGGAGCTGTTTTTT.

The rearrangement uses TRBV19 and TRBJ1-2; TRBD1 is a possible D gene (6 bases). With 6 bases removed from V and 2 bases from J, the gap between germline ends came to 7 bases. CDR3 length: 12 residues. Germline CDR1 is LNHDA and CDR2 is SQIVND (reference sequence). The CDR3 is CASRTGNYGYTF. CDR3 DNA: TGTGCCAGTAGGACAGGAAACTATGGCTACACCTTC.

V is TRBV2 and J is TRBJ2-1; 9 nucleotides align to TRBD2. The CDR3 sequence is 17 residues long. Germline loops: CDR1 SNHLY, CDR2 FYNNEI. After removal of 3 bases from V and 9 bases from J, the junction contained 15 bases not matched to a gene. CDR3 DNA sequence: TGTGCCAGCAGTGATTTTGCGGTTGGACTAGCGCCCGGTGAGCAGTTCTTC. This encodes CASSDFAVGLAPGEQFF.

This chain joins TRBV5-1 and TRBJ2-3; TRBD1 is a possible D gene (6 bases). The V gene lost 4 bases and the J gene lost 1 base, with 13 bases spanning the gap. The germline gives CDR1 SGHRS, CDR2 YFSETQ. This CDR3 contains 15 residues. CDR3 nucleotides: TGCGCCAGCAGCACAATACAGGGCGGCACAGATACGCAGTATTTT. Its protein product is CASSTIQGGTDTQYF.

The chain carries TRBV5-1 and TRBJ1-1; 9 bases agree with TRBD1. Looked up from germline, CDR1 is SGHRS and CDR2 is YFSETQ. The CDR3 runs 15 residues. With V trimmed by 4 bases and J by 3 bases, 7 bases remained unmatched. CDR3 protein: CASSAWDREDTEAFF. The CDR3 nucleotides are TGCGCCAGCAGCGCCTGGGACAGGGAGGACACTGAAGCTTTCTTT.

Only one count was recorded for this clone. This rearrangement joins TRBV11-2 to TRBJ1-4, with D hard to call. CDR3 length: 13 residues. Looked up from germline, CDR1 is SGHAT and CDR2 is FQNNGV. Trimming stripped 1 base from V and 4 bases from J, with 4 bases between. The CDR3 DNA follows: TGTGCCAGCAGCTTAGTCCATAATGAAAAACTGTTTTTT. It specifies CASSLVHNEKLFF.

The chain joins TRBV7-9 to TRBJ2-7; 7 nucleotides line up with TRBD2. CDR3 length equals 14 residues. The V and J ends lost 5 bases and 3 bases, in that order; junction bases with no gene match: 7. CDR1 and CDR2 from the germline V gene are SEHNR and FQNEAQ (reference sequence). The CDR3 coding sequence is TGTGCCAGCAGCCCTACTAGCGAAGACTACGAGCAGTACGTC. Its translation is CASSPTSEDYEQYV.

This clone was counted once. The chain is built from TRBV4-3 and TRBJ2-3, with 9 positions matching TRBD2. The CDR3 has 15 amino acids. The V gene's germline CDR1 is LGHNA and CDR2 YSLEER. V lost 3 bases and J lost 0; bases outside the gene matches: 1. The CDR3 reads CASSHLAGSTDTQYF. CDR3 in DNA: TGCGCCAGCAGCCACCTAGCGGGAAGCACAGATACGCAGTATTTT.

The V gene is TRBV19, the J gene TRBJ2-1; 13 positions agree with TRBD2. Trimming took 4 bases from V and 7 from J; bases not matched to a gene: 7. Germline loops: CDR1 LNHDA, CDR2 SQIVND (reference sequence). CDR3 length: 16 amino acids. The CDR3 bases are TGTGCCAGTAGTACCCTTGGACTAGCGGGAGAGAATGAGCAGTTCTTC. Translated: CASSTLGLAGENEQFF.

The DNA for the CDR3 is TGTGCCAGCAAGCGGGGAAGCTCCTACGAGCAGTACGTC. Its translation is CASKRGSSYEQYV. The chain recombines TRBV6-5 with TRBJ2-7; 7 nucleotides agree with TRBD2. There are 13 residues in the CDR3. Losses at the gene ends were 7 bases for V and 0 bases for J; bases not matched to a gene: 3. CDR1 MNHEY and CDR2 SVGAGI come from the germline V gene.

V is TRBV5-4 and J is TRBJ1-6, with 10 bases fitting TRBD1. J lost 7 bases, V lost 4 bases, and 5 bases had no gene match. Per the germline V gene, CDR1 is SGHNT and CDR2 is YYREEE (reference sequence). This CDR3 has 15 residues. Here the CDR3 DNA reads TGTGCCAGCAGCACGGAGGGACAGGGGAATTCACCCCTCCACTTT. This codes for CASSTEGQGNSPLHF.

This clone appeared a single time. The V gene is TRBV29-1, the J gene TRBJ2-1, with 9 bases fitting TRBD2. CDR1 and CDR2 (germline): SQVTM, ANQGSEA. Trimming took 5 bases from V and 3 from J; bases not matched to a gene: 5. The CDR3 covers 14 residues. The CDR3 DNA reads TGCAGCGTTCCAAGCGGGAGGAGCTACAATGAGCAGTTCTTC. It yields the protein CSVPSGRSYNEQFF.

V usage is TRBV11-3 and J usage is TRBJ2-5; D might be TRBD2 (5 bases). Germline V gene lookup returns CDR1 SGHNT and CDR2 YENEEA. The ends were cut back, 1 base at V and 5 bases at J, with 14 bases in the middle. This CDR3 has 15 amino acids. The CDR3 spells CASSLVASSAETQYF. CDR3 sequence (DNA): TGTGCCAGCAGCTTAGTCGCTAGCAGCGCGGAGACCCAGTACTTC. The whole variable domain, remainder taken from reference TRBV11-3 and TRBJ2-5, is EAGVVQSPRYKIIEKKQPVAFWCNPISGHNTLYWYLQNLGQGPELLIRYENEEAVDDSQLPKDRFSAERLKGVDSTLKIQPAELGDSAVYLCASSLVASSAETQYFGPGTRLLVL.

The chain joins TRBV5-6 to TRBJ1-4, with 7 bases identical to TRBD1. J gave up 0 bases and V 0 bases, and 5 bases lay outside the gene matches. There are 17 residues in the CDR3. CDR1 is SGHDT, CDR2 YYEEEE, per germline. Here the CDR3 DNA reads TGTGCCAGCAGCTTGGCCTCAGGGGGGCCAACTAATGAAAAACTGTTTTTT. Amino acid sequence: CASSLASGGPTNEKLFF.

For this clone: The limits of the CDR3 on the DNA are not certain, so only TCRdb's listed CDR3 is given. This chain connects TRBV6-4 to TRBJ1-2; the DNA was not compared with TRBD1, the D call given in the table. The CDR3 region is 16 residues in length, termini included. Germline V gene data show CDR1 as MRHNA and CDR2 as SNTAGT. CDR3 residues: CASSTSTGSGNYGYTF.

This clone is a singleton in its sample. The chain is built from TRBV9 and TRBJ1-2; D unresolved. The CDR3 has 20 residues. Trimming took 3 bases from V and 13 from J, leaving 40 bases between them. Germline assignment: CDR1 SGDLS and CDR2 YYNGEE. Here the CDR3 reads CASSARPPRTLPLNGLHITF. As DNA, the CDR3 is TGTGCCAGCAGCGCCCGGCCCCCTAGGACTTTACCTCTTAACGGTCTACATATCACCTTC.

The chain employs TRBV24-1 and TRBJ2-6, with D unresolved. CDR1 KGHDR and CDR2 SFDVKD come from the germline V gene. This CDR3 contains 12 residues. Trimming took off 6 bases at V and 3 bases at J, with 2 bases between the two ends. CDR3 nucleotides: TGTGCCACCAGTCTTGGGGCCAACGTCCTGACTTTC. It yields the protein CATSLGANVLTF.

The chain has TRBV6-2 or TRBV6-3 and TRBJ2-2, with 10 positions matching TRBD2. Germline values: CDR1 MNHEY, CDR2 SVGEGT. The CDR3 runs to 15 residues. The junction had 5 bases not matched to a gene; V was cut back by 6 bases and J by 4 bases. The CDR3 loop is CASSPSGSSTGELFF. In nucleotides, the CDR3 is TGTGCCAGCAGCCCTAGCGGGAGTTCCACCGGGGAGCTGTTTTTT.

The rearrangement links TRBV10-3 to TRBJ2-7, with a weak D call TRBD1 (9 bases). CDR3 length: 19 amino acids. Germline CDR1 ENHRY, CDR2 SYGVKD. Trimming took 0 bases from V and 3 from J, leaving 24 bases between them. This chain's CDR3 is CAISESGRDREAGIYEQYV. The CDR3 DNA reads TGTGCCATCAGTGAGTCCGGGAGGGACAGGGAAGCCGGAATCTACGAGCAGTACGTC.

The chain carries TRBV7-9 and TRBJ2-6; the D is unclear. Germline loops: CDR1 SEHNR, CDR2 FQNEAQ (reference sequence). With 1 base removed from V and 1 base from J, the gap between germline ends came to 8 bases. This CDR3 has 16 amino acids. CDR3 amino acids: CASSLVAGSGANVLTF. CDR3 sequence (DNA): TGTGCCAGCAGCTTAGTAGCCGGGTCTGGGGCCAACGTCCTGACTTTC.